Given below is one TCR beta chain in context. V lost 0 bases and J 1 base, leaving 9 bases between the germline ends. CDR1 and CDR2 (germline): MNHEY, SMNVEV (reference sequence). This CDR3 is built from 15 residues. The record originates from a study of blood T cell repertoires in COVID-19. Only in-frame clones appear in the TCRdb table, and some are missing; sequencing was by immunoSEQ multiplex PCR. The data contain under 120,000 clones, around 80% of them singletons. The sequenced sample was peripheral blood. The receptor comes from a man aged 65 to 85 with active or convalescent COVID-19. This rearrangement joins TRBV27 to TRBJ1-2, with a possible D match to TRBD1 (5 bases). CDR3 sequence (DNA): TGTGCCAGCAGTTTATCTGGAGGGGTTAACTATGGCTACACCTTC. Its protein is CASSLSGGVNYGYTF.